This is a list of T cell receptor beta chains from one sample in a study of blood T cell repertoires in COVID-19. Sequenced by immunoSEQ multiplex PCR; TCRdb stores in-frame clones only, minus some. The sample contains approximately 150,000 clones, about four fifths of which appear only once. Sequencing was performed on peripheral blood. The receptors come from a woman aged 70-85 years with acute or convalescent COVID-19. Each CDR3 is given with its conserved first and last residue. The order of the fields is J gene, V gene, clone size, D gene, CDR3 protein, CDR3 DNA. The D gene is left open where the match is weak. Size tells how often a clone was seen (once, few, many) or the class of an expanded clone, and some rows leave it out.

j_call: TRBJ2-7
v_call: TRBV3-1/TRBV3-2
clone_size: NA
d_call: TRBD2
cdr3_aa: CASSQGVGRLAGHYEQYF
cdr3_nt: TGTGCCAGCAGCCAAGGGGTGGGTAGGCTAGCGGGCCACTACGAGCAGTACTTC

j_call: TRBJ2-3
v_call: TRBV15
clone_size: NA
d_call: NA
cdr3_aa: CATTTYSGVDF
cdr3_nt: TGTGCCACCACCACGTATAGCGGCGTGGATTTT

j_call: TRBJ2-7
v_call: TRBV28
clone_size: NA
d_call: TRBD2
cdr3_aa: CASSLVVAGGRGSYEQYF
cdr3_nt: TGTGCCAGCAGTTTGGTGGTAGCGGGAGGAAGGGGCTCCTACGAGCAGTACTTC

j_call: TRBJ1-2
v_call: TRBV19
clone_size: NA
d_call: TRBD1
cdr3_aa: CASSIPGQGLVYGYTF
cdr3_nt: TGTGCCAGTAGTATACCCGGACAGGGGCTTGTCTATGGCTACACCTTC

j_call: TRBJ1-1
v_call: TRBV27
clone_size: NA
d_call: NA
cdr3_aa: CASSQHLGFTEAFF
cdr3_nt: TGTGCCAGCAGCCAACACCTCGGGTTCACTGAAGCTTTCTTT

j_call: TRBJ2-1
v_call: TRBV2
clone_size: NA
d_call: TRBD2
cdr3_aa: CASRTPGLVDEQFF
cdr3_nt: TGTGCCAGCCGTACTCCGGGACTAGTCGATGAGCAGTTCTTC

j_call: TRBJ1-5
v_call: TRBV27
clone_size: few
d_call: TRBD1
cdr3_aa: CASSPGQVNQPQHF
cdr3_nt: TGTGCCAGCAGCCCCGGACAGGTAAATCAGCCCCAGCATTTT

j_call: TRBJ2-7
v_call: TRBV21-1
clone_size: NA
d_call: NA
cdr3_aa: CASAAPRGQGKGHYEQYF
cdr3_nt: TGTGCCAGCGCCGCACCCCGGGGCCAGGGGAAGGGCCACTACGAGCAGTACTTC

j_call: TRBJ1-6
v_call: TRBV30
clone_size: NA
d_call: TRBD1
cdr3_aa: CAWSQNRGWGDSPLHF
cdr3_nt: TGTGCCTGGAGCCAAAACAGGGGGTGGGGGGATTCACCCCTCCACTTT

j_call: TRBJ1-5
v_call: TRBV19
clone_size: NA
d_call: NA
cdr3_aa: CASSQTGISNQPQHF
cdr3_nt: TGTGCCAGTAGTCAGACAGGAATTAGCAATCAGCCCCAGCATTTT

j_call: TRBJ2-1
v_call: TRBV6-1
clone_size: NA
d_call: NA
cdr3_aa: CASSDRGAASGSYNEQFF
cdr3_nt: TGTGCCAGCAGTGACCGGGGGGCGGCTAGCGGCTCCTACAATGAGCAGTTCTTC

j_call: TRBJ2-7
v_call: TRBV11-2
clone_size: NA
d_call: TRBD2
cdr3_aa: CASSSGLAGTYEQYF
cdr3_nt: TGTGCCAGCAGCTCCGGACTAGCGGGGACCTACGAGCAGTACTTC

j_call: TRBJ2-1
v_call: TRBV28
clone_size: NA
d_call: NA
cdr3_aa: CASSLELEQFF
cdr3_nt: TGTGCCAGCAGTTTAGAGCTAGAGCAGTTCTTC

j_call: TRBJ2-5
v_call: TRBV5-1
clone_size: NA
d_call: NA
cdr3_aa: CASSFTGGDLQETQYF
cdr3_nt: TGCGCCAGCAGCTTTACTGGAGGGGACCTTCAAGAGACCCAGTACTTC

j_call: TRBJ1-5
v_call: TRBV28
clone_size: once
d_call: TRBD1
cdr3_aa: CASSFWDRGSNQPQHF
cdr3_nt: TGTGCCAGCAGTTTTTGGGACAGGGGTAGCAATCAGCCCCAGCATTTT

j_call: TRBJ2-3
v_call: TRBV11-2
clone_size: NA
d_call: TRBD2
cdr3_aa: CASSPREGGLDTQYF
cdr3_nt: TGTGCCAGCAGCCCCAGGGAGGGAGGTTTAGATACGCAGTATTTT

j_call: TRBJ2-7
v_call: TRBV2
clone_size: NA
d_call: TRBD1
cdr3_aa: CAGGQGTSYEQYF
cdr3_nt: TGTGCCGGGGGACAGGGGACCTCCTACGAGCAGTACTTC

j_call: TRBJ2-7
v_call: TRBV7-2
clone_size: once
d_call: NA
cdr3_aa: CASSLLNRDTYEQYF
cdr3_nt: TGTGCCAGCAGCTTACTAAACAGGGACACCTACGAGCAGTACTTC

j_call: TRBJ1-2
v_call: TRBV7-2
clone_size: NA
d_call: NA
cdr3_aa: CASSLRQIYGYTF
cdr3_nt: TGTGCCAGCAGCTTGCGGCAGATCTATGGCTACACCTTC

j_call: TRBJ1-4
v_call: TRBV6-5
clone_size: NA
d_call: NA
cdr3_aa: CASKLGGPGEKLFF
cdr3_nt: TGTGCCAGCAAACTCGGCGGCCCCGGGGAAAAACTGTTTTTT

j_call: TRBJ1-4
v_call: TRBV6-5
clone_size: NA
d_call: NA
cdr3_aa: CASSYRSRGSEKLFF
cdr3_nt: TGTGCCAGCAGTTACCGGAGCAGGGGAAGTGAAAAACTGTTTTTT

j_call: TRBJ1-5
v_call: TRBV7-2
clone_size: few
d_call: TRBD1
cdr3_aa: CASSLAPDRGSNQPQHF
cdr3_nt: TGTGCCAGCAGCTTAGCGCCTGACAGGGGGAGCAATCAGCCCCAGCATTTT

j_call: TRBJ2-5
v_call: TRBV6-1
clone_size: NA
d_call: TRBD2
cdr3_aa: CASSERLAGELQETQYF
cdr3_nt: TGTGCCAGCAGTGAACGCCTAGCGGGGGAGTTACAAGAGACCCAGTACTTC

j_call: TRBJ2-7
v_call: TRBV25-1
clone_size: NA
d_call: TRBD1
cdr3_aa: CASSDHRDRGYEQYF
cdr3_nt: TGTGCCAGCAGTGACCACCGGGACAGGGGCTACGAGCAGTACTTC

j_call: TRBJ2-2
v_call: TRBV19
clone_size: NA
d_call: TRBD2
cdr3_aa: CASSAGAGELFF
cdr3_nt: TGTGCCAGTAGTGCGGGGGCCGGGGAGCTGTTTTTT

j_call: TRBJ1-4
v_call: TRBV2
clone_size: NA
d_call: TRBD1
cdr3_aa: CASSVNKGATLEKLFF
cdr3_nt: TGTGCCAGCAGTGTTAATAAGGGGGCGACTTTAGAAAAACTGTTTTTT